This T cell receptor (beta chain) was identified during a study of PD-1 blockade in classical Hodgkin lymphoma. This CDR3 is built from 16 residues. V trimming: 2 bases; J trimming: 0 bases; junction bases outside the gene matches: 3. Germline loops: CDR1 SGDLS, CDR2 YYNGEE. Profiled with immunoSEQ multiplex PCR; TCRdb holds only in-frame clones, not every one. The table includes 15,000 to 20,000 clones, less than 85% detected once. Every patient had relapsed following autologous stem cell transplantation, and cohorts differed in brentuximab vedotin exposure. This TCR was sampled from a human donor with classical Hodgkin lymphoma. V gene TRBV9 combines with J gene TRBJ2-2; 8 bases are a match to TRBD1. Sequencing used peripheral blood mononuclear cells (PBMCs), obtained at baseline. The CDR3 sequence: CASSVTDRANTGELFF. In nucleotides, the CDR3 is TGTGCCAGCAGCGTCACGGACAGGGCGAACACCGGGGAGCTGTTTTTT.